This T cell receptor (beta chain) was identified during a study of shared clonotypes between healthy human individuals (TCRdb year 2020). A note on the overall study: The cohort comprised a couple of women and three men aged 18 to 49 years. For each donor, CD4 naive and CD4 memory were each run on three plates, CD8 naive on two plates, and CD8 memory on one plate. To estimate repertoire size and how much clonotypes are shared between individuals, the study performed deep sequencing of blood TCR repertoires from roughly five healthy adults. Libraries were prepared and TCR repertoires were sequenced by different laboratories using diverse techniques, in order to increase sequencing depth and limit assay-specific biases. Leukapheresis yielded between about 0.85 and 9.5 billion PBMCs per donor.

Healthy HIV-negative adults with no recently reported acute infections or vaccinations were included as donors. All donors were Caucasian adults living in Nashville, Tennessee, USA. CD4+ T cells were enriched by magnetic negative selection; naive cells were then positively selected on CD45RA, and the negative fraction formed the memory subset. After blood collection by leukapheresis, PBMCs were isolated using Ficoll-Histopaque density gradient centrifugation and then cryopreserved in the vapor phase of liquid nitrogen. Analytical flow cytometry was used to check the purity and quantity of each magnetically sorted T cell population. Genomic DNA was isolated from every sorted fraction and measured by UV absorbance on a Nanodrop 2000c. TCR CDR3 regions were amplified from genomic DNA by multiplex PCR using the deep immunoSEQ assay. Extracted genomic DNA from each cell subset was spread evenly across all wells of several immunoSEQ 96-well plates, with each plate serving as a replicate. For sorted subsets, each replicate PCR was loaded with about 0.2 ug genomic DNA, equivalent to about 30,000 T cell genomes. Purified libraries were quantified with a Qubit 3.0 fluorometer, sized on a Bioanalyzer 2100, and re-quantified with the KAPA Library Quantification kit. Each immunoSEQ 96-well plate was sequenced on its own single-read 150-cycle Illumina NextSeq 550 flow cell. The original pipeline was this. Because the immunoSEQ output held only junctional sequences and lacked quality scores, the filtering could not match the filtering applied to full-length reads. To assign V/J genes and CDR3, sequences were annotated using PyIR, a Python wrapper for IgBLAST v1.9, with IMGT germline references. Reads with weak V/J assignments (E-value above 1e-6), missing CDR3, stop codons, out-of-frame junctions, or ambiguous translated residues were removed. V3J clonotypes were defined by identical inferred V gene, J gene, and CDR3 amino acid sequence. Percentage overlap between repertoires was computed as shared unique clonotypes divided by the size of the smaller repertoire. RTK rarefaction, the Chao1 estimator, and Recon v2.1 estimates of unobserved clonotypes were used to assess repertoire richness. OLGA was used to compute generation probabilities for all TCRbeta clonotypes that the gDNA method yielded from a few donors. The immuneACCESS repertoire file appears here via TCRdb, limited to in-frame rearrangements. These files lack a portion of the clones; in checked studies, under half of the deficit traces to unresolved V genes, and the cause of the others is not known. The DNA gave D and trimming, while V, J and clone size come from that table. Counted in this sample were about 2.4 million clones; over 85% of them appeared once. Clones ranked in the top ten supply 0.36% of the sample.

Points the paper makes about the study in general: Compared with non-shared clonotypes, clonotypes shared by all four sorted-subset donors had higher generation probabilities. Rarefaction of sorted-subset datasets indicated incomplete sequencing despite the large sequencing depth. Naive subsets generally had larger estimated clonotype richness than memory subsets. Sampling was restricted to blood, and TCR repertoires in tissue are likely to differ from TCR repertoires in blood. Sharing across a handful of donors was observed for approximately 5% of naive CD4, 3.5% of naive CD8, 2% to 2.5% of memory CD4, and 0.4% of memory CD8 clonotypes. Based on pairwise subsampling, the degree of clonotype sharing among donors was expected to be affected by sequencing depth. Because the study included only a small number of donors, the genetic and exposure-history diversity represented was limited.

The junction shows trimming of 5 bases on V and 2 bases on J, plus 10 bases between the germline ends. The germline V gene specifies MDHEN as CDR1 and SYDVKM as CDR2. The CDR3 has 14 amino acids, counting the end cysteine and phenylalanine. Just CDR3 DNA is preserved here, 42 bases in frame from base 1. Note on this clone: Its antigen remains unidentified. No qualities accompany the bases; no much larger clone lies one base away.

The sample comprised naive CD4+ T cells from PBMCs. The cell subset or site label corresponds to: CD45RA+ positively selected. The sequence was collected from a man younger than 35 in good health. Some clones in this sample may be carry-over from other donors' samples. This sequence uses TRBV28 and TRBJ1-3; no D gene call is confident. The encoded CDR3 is CASSLRTTGNTIYF. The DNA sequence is TGTGCCAGCAGTCTAAGAACTACTGGAAACACCATATATTTT. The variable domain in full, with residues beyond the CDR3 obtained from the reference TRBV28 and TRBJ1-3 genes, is DVKVTQSSRYLVKRTGEKVFLECVQDMDHENMFWYRQDPGLGLRLIYFSYDVKMKEKGDIPEGYSVSREKKERFSLILESASTNQTSMYLCASSLRTTGNTIYFGEGSWLTVV.